The next 31 T cell receptor beta chains were all read from a single sample in a study of identical twins. TCRdb reprocessed the 5' RACE reads via MiXCR and lists one record per CDR3 protein. Among hundreds of thousands of distinct CDR3 sequences listed, 12% were seen once. The same specimen was also included in a second study, on yellow fever vaccine responses in identical twins.

Sequencing used PBMCs. All receptors derive from a woman younger than 30 in good health.

This rearrangement joins TRBV11-2 to TRBJ2-3; no reliable D call. V lost 5 bases to trimming and J lost 1 base, with 13 bases between them. Germline V gene lookup returns CDR1 SGHAT and CDR2 FQNNGV. This CDR3 is 15 amino acids long. The CDR3: CASSLNGARTDTQYF. The CDR3 bases are TGTGCCAGCAGCCTTAACGGCGCCCGCACAGATACGCAGTATTTT.

V usage is TRBV20-1 and J usage is TRBJ2-7; D uncertain. The germline V gene encodes CDR1 DFQATT and CDR2 SNEGSKA (reference sequence). CDR3 size: 13 residues. Trimming removed 2 bases at V and 0 bases at J, with 8 bases between. The CDR3 sequence is CSARSAISYEQYV. In DNA, the CDR3 is TGCAGTGCTAGATCCGCCATCTCCTACGAGCAGTACGTC.

This chain joins TRBV6-5 and TRBJ1-4; the match to TRBD1 covers 8 bases. Losses at the gene ends were 8 bases for V and 4 bases for J; bases not matched to a gene: 18. The CDR3 runs to 18 residues. Germline CDR1 reads MNHEY; CDR2 reads SVGAGI. CDR3 protein: CASASQGRGLSGNEKLFF. Written as DNA, the CDR3 is TGTGCCAGCGCCTCGCAGGGCAGGGGGCTTTCGGGTAATGAAAAACTGTTTTTT.

This clonotype turned up a few times. The genes are TRBV5-1 and TRBJ2-5; tentative D call: TRBD2 (6 bases). CDR1 is SGHRS and CDR2 is YFSETQ in the germline V gene. V lost 5 bases to trimming and J lost 4 bases, with 21 bases between them. The CDR3 sequence is 16 residues long. In DNA, the CDR3 is TGCGCCAGCAGTAGTTCGCTTGGGGGGAGAGGAGAGACCCAGTACTTC. Translation gives CASSSSLGGRGETQYF.

This clonotype was detected only a few times. J is TRBJ2-3 and V is TRBV29-1; 9 bases are shared with TRBD2. With 4 bases clipped from V and 2 bases from J, the junction kept 4 bases outside the gene matches. This CDR3 contains 14 residues. Germline loops: CDR1 SQVTM, CDR2 ANQGSEA. CDR3: CSVAAGGFTDTQYF. The CDR3, as DNA: TGCAGCGTTGCAGCGGGGGGATTCACAGATACGCAGTATTTT.

This chain connects TRBV2 to TRBJ2-1, with D unclear. CDR1 and CDR2 (germline): SNHLY, FYNNEI. The CDR3 consists of 14 residues. Trimming took off 7 bases at V and 6 bases at J, with 16 bases between the two ends. The CDR3 sequence: CASIETSFPNEQFF. In DNA, the CDR3 is TGTGCCAGCATTGAGACATCTTTCCCCAATGAGCAGTTCTTC.

This clonotype was recorded a few times. The CDR3 loop reads CASSYGSSGRAVYEQFF. CDR3 nucleotides: TGTGCCAGCAGTTACGGTTCTAGCGGGAGGGCCGTCTATGAGCAGTTCTTC. This sequence joins TRBV6-5 and TRBJ2-1; 12 nucleotides agree with TRBD2. The CDR3 is 17 residues long. The germline CDR1 and CDR2 sequences are MNHEY and SVGAGI. J was trimmed by 8 bases and V by 2 bases; bases with no gene match: 10.

J is TRBJ2-7 and V is TRBV12-3 or TRBV12-4; TRBD2 aligns across 12 bases. The ends lost 6 bases at V and 6 bases at J; junction bases unmatched: 9. This CDR3 is built from 15 residues. The CDR3 loop is CASSVLAGGPLEQYF. The CDR3 nucleotides are TGTGCCAGCAGCGTCCTAGCGGGAGGGCCCCTCGAGCAGTACTTC.

This clonotype was seen only a few times. The genes are TRBV12-3 or TRBV12-4 and TRBJ2-3; D possibly corresponds to TRBD2 (7 bases). V lost 2 bases to trimming and J lost 2 bases, with 17 bases between them. The CDR3 loop spans 17 amino acids. The CDR3 nucleotides read TGTGCCAGCAGTTTAAGGGGGGCTAGCGGAAACACAGATACGCAGTATTTT. Translating gives CASSLRGASGNTDTQYF.

J is TRBJ2-2 and V is TRBV19; 7 nucleotides line up with TRBD1. The CDR3 is 16 residues long. V lost 3 bases and J lost 4; bases outside the gene matches: 8. Looked up from germline, CDR1 is LNHDA and CDR2 is SQIVND (reference sequence). CDR3 sequence reads: CASSIGPGQSTGELFF. In DNA, the CDR3 is TGTGCCAGTAGTATTGGGCCGGGACAGAGCACCGGGGAGCTGTTTTTT.

This clonotype was seen more than once but under ten times. V usage is TRBV6-5 and J usage is TRBJ2-5, with 15 bases identical to TRBD2. V lost 4 bases to trimming and J lost 1 base; unmatched junction nucleotides: 4. CDR3 length: 17 residues. Germline CDR1 reads MNHEY; CDR2 reads SVGAGI. CDR3 region: CASSSRTSGGVQETQYF. The CDR3, as DNA: TGTGCCAGCAGTTCGCGGACTAGCGGGGGGGTCCAAGAGACCCAGTACTTC.

The chain couples TRBV12-3 or TRBV12-4 to TRBJ1-1; D is perhaps TRBD1 (5 bases). The CDR3 is 11 amino acids. The CDR3 here is CAEGRNTEAFF. The CDR3 DNA follows: TGTGCGGAGGGGCGGAACACTGAAGCTTTCTTT.

The chain recombines TRBV20-1 with TRBJ1-2; possible D gene TRBD1, 5 bases. The V end was cut by 6 bases, the J end by 6 bases, with 20 bases between. Germline V gene data show CDR1 as DFQATT and CDR2 as SNEGSKA (reference sequence). This CDR3 is built from 14 residues. The CDR3 reads CSANDFRVRDGYTF. DNA for the CDR3: TGCAGTGCCAACGACTTCAGGGTGCGGGATGGCTACACCTTC.

There are a few counts of this clonotype. CDR3 DNA: TGTGCCAGCAGCTTAGCGAGGGCCCAAGAGACCCAGTACTTC. Translating gives CASSLARAQETQYF. V gene TRBV7-9 combines with J gene TRBJ2-5, with D maybe TRBD2 (5 bases). Per the germline V gene, CDR1 is SEHNR and CDR2 is FQNEAQ (reference sequence). V lost 0 bases to trimming and J lost 1 base, with 6 bases between them. The CDR3 has 14 residues.

In nucleotides, the CDR3 is TGTGCCAGTAGCTCCCCGGGACAGACAGATACGCAGTATTTT. Its translation: CASSSPGQTDTQYF. The rearrangement uses TRBV19 and TRBJ2-3, with 7 bases that match TRBD1. Germline V lookup: CDR1 LNHDA, CDR2 SQIVND (reference sequence). Trimming removed 6 bases from V and 3 bases from J; junction bases left unmatched: 6. The CDR3 spans 14 residues.

The chain carries TRBV3-1 and TRBJ1-1; D perhaps matches TRBD1 (6 bases). Germline V gene data show CDR1 as LGHDT and CDR2 as YNNKEL (reference sequence). The CDR3 covers 17 residues. The V and J ends lost 0 bases and 5 bases respectively, with 19 bases between them. CDR3: CASSQDRRTVRNTEAFF. The DNA of the CDR3 is TGTGCCAGCAGCCAAGACCGCAGGACAGTAAGGAATACTGAAGCTTTCTTT.

This clonotype has only a few counts. The chain combines TRBV10-3 with TRBJ2-3, with 8 bases matching TRBD1. The CDR3 is 14 amino acids. V was pared by 6 bases and J by 1 base, with 3 bases of the junction left unmatched. Per the germline V gene, CDR1 is ENHRY and CDR2 is SYGVKD. CDR3: CAIRQGVGTDTQYF. CDR3 in DNA: TGTGCCATCAGACAGGGGGTGGGCACAGATACGCAGTATTTT.

J is TRBJ2-7 and V is TRBV6-2 or TRBV6-3; the match to TRBD2 covers 12 bases. The CDR3 is 15 residues long. J lost 5 bases, V lost 2 bases, and 4 bases had no gene match. Germline CDR1 is MNHEY and CDR2 is SVGEGT. Written as DNA, the CDR3 is TGTGCCAGCAGTTACGGACTAGCGGGACCCCACGAGCAGTACTTC. It codes for CASSYGLAGPHEQYF.

The chain is built from TRBV20-1 and TRBJ2-3; TRBD2 aligns across 14 bases. Trimming took 6 bases from V and 4 from J; bases not matched to a gene: 6. The V gene's germline CDR1 is DFQATT and CDR2 SNEGSKA (reference sequence). CDR3 length: 15 amino acids. DNA of the CDR3: TGCAGTGCGGTCGGGACTAGCGGGAGTTCAGATACGCAGTATTTT. Translated, it gives CSAVGTSGSSDTQYF.

J is TRBJ2-2 and V is TRBV5-4, with D possibly being TRBD1 or TRBD2 (5 bases each). With 6 bases removed from V and 4 bases from J, the gap between germline ends came to 13 bases. CDR1 is SGHNT, CDR2 YYREEE, per germline (reference sequence). The CDR3 spans 14 residues. In DNA form, the CDR3 reads TGTGCCAGCACCCCCGGGGCCTCCACCGGGGAGCTGTTTTTT. Its protein product is CASTPGASTGELFF.

This clonotype showed up many times. The chain has TRBV18 and TRBJ2-2; D gene unclear. CDR3 length: 19 residues. Germline V lookup: CDR1 KGHSH, CDR2 LQKENI. Trimming took 6 bases from V and 4 from J, leaving 27 bases between them. CDR3 bases: TGTGCCAGCTCGCCCCGCCTGGATTATCGCCCCTCGGTCACCGGGGAGCTGTTTTTT. The encoded protein is CASSPRLDYRPSVTGELFF.

This sequence joins TRBV6-1 and TRBJ2-2, with 9 nucleotides matching TRBD1. Germline V gene sequence: CDR1 MNHNS, CDR2 SASEGT. The V and J ends lost 3 bases and 7 bases, in that order; junction bases with no gene match: 6. The CDR3 runs to 15 residues. The CDR3 reads CASSDRDRVNGELFF. The CDR3 coding sequence is TGTGCCAGCAGTGACCGGGACAGGGTTAACGGGGAGCTGTTTTTT.

This clonotype was detected a few times. The rearrangement uses TRBV7-3 and TRBJ2-1; 8 bases are shared with TRBD2. Losses at the gene ends were 2 bases for V and 6 bases for J; bases not matched to a gene: 6. The germline V gene encodes CDR1 SGHTA and CDR2 FQGTGA. This CDR3 has 15 amino acids. The CDR3 DNA follows: TGTGCCAGCAGCTTAGGTAGCGGGGCCCCCAATGAGCAGTTCTTC. Its translation is CASSLGSGAPNEQFF.

This clonotype was picked up a small number of times. The chain employs TRBV7-9 and TRBJ1-6, with D possibly TRBD1 on 5 matching bases. Trimming left V 7 bases short and J 7 bases short, with 11 bases between. This CDR3 spans 13 amino acids. Germline V CDR1 and CDR2: SEHNR, FQNEAQ (reference sequence). CDR3 DNA: TGTGCCAGCACGAAGGAGGGGAATTCACCCCTCCACTTT. Its translation: CASTKEGNSPLHF.

This clonotype was observed a few times. This chain uses TRBV12-3 or TRBV12-4 with TRBJ2-1; no firm D call. Trimming removed 5 bases at V and 8 bases at J, with 16 bases between. The CDR3 is made up of 14 amino acids. As DNA, the CDR3 is TGTGCCAGCAGTGCACAAGCACTCAGTCATGAGCAGTTCTTC. Protein sequence: CASSAQALSHEQFF.

The rearrangement joins TRBV20-1 to TRBJ2-1; D is undetermined. Trimming shortened V by 0 bases and J by 0 bases, and 9 bases separated the two germline ends. Per germline, CDR1 DFQATT and CDR2 SNEGSKA (reference sequence). There are 15 residues in the CDR3. CDR3 nucleotide sequence: TGCAGTGCTAGAGAGAAGAGGAGCTCCTACAATGAGCAGTTCTTC. Protein sequence: CSAREKRSSYNEQFF.

This clonotype appeared a few times. The rearrangement joins TRBV2 to TRBJ2-1; D is uncertain. CDR3 length: 14 residues. Trimming took 6 bases from V and 1 from J, leaving 10 bases between them. The germline CDR1 and CDR2 sequences are SNHLY and FYNNEI. For the CDR3, the DNA is TGTGCCAGCAGGACCGACCAATCCTACAATGAGCAGTTCTTC. Translation: CASRTDQSYNEQFF.

This clonotype was seen repeatedly, ten times or more. V is TRBV2 and J is TRBJ2-7, with TRBD1 matching 8 bases. The CDR3 extends over 18 amino acids. Germline V lookup: CDR1 SNHLY, CDR2 FYNNEI. With V trimmed by 4 bases and J by 3 bases, 17 bases remained unmatched. The CDR3 sequence is CASSVVLERQGTDYEQYF. DNA for the CDR3: TGTGCCAGCAGTGTAGTCTTGGAAAGACAGGGGACTGACTACGAGCAGTACTTC.

This clonotype showed up just a few times. The chain carries TRBV19 and TRBJ2-1, with D possibly being TRBD1 (6 bases). CDR3 length: 15 amino acids. The germline gives CDR1 LNHDA, CDR2 SQIVND (reference sequence). V lost 3 bases and J 1 base, leaving 10 bases between the germline ends. The CDR3 DNA reads as TGTGCCAGTAGTATCCTGGACAGATCCTACAATGAGCAGTTCTTC. This sequence encodes CASSILDRSYNEQFF.

The V call is TRBV10-3, the J call TRBJ2-3; 11 bases match TRBD2. This CDR3 spans 14 amino acids. The V segment lost 6 bases and the J segment 4 bases; nucleotides outside the gene matches: 3. The germline V gene has CDR1 ENHRY and CDR2 SYGVKD. CDR3 in DNA: TGTGCCATCAGCCGACTAGCGGGGTCAGATACGCAGTATTTT. It yields the protein CAISRLAGSDTQYF.

Points on this clonotype: A junction boundary mismatches the germline segment, possibly from a read error. The chain employs TRBV11-2 and TRBJ2-1; TRBD2 matches at 14 bases. Germline lookup yields CDR1 SGHAT and CDR2 FQNNGV. The length of the CDR3 is 19 residues. The CDR3 sequence: CASSLGGGLAGDSHNEQFF. DNA of the CDR3: TGTGCCAGCAGCTTAGGCGGGGGACTAGCGGGAGACTCCCACAATGAGCAGTTCTTC. The full variable domain, completed using reference TRBV11-2 and TRBJ2-1, is EAGVAQSPRYKIIEKRQSVAFWCNPISGHATLYWYQQILGQGPKLLIQFQNNGVVDDSQLPKDRFSAERLKGVDSTLKIQPAKLEDSAVYLCASSLGGGLAGDSHNEQFFGPGTRLTVL.